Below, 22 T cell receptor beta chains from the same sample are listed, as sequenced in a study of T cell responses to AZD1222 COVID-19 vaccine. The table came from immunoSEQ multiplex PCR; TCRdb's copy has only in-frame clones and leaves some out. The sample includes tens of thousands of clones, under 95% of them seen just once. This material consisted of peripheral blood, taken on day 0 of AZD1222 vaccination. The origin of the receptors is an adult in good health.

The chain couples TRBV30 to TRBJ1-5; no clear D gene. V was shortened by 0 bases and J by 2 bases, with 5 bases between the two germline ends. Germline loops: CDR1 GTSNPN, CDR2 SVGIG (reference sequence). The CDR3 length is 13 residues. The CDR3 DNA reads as TGTGCCTGGAGTGTAGGTCGCAATCAGCCCCAGCATTTT. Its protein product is CAWSVGRNQPQHF. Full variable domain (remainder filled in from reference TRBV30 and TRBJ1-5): SQTIHQWPATLVQPVGSPLSLECTVEGTSNPNLYWYRQAAGRGLQLLFYSVGIGQISSEVPQNLSASRPQDRQFILSSKKLLLSDSGFYLCAWSVGRNQPQHFGDGTRLSIL.

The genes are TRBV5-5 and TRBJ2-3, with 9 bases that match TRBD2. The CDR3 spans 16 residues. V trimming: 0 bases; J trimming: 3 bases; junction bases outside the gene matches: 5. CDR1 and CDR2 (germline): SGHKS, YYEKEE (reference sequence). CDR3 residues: CASSLVSGSVTDTQYF. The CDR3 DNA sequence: TGTGCCAGCAGCTTGGTTAGCGGGAGTGTAACAGATACGCAGTATTTT.

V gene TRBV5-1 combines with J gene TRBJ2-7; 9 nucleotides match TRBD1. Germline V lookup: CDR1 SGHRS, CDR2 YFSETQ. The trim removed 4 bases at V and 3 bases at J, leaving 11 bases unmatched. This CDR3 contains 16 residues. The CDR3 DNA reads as TGCGCCAGCAGCCGGACCGGGACAGGGTCCATCTACGAGCAGTACTTC. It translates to CASSRTGTGSIYEQYF.

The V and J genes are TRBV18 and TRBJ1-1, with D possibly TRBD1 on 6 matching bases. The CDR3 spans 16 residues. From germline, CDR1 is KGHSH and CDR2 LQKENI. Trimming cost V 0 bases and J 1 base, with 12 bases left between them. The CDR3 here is CASSPPGARGNTEAFF. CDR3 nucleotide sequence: TGTGCCAGCTCACCACCGGGGGCCAGAGGGAACACTGAAGCTTTCTTT. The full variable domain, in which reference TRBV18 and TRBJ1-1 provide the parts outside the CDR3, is NAGVMQNPRHLVRRRGQEARLRCSPMKGHSHVYWYRQLPEEGLKFMVYLQKENIIDESGMPKERFSAEFPKEGPSILRIQQVVRGDSAAYFCASSPPGARGNTEAFFGQGTRLTVV.

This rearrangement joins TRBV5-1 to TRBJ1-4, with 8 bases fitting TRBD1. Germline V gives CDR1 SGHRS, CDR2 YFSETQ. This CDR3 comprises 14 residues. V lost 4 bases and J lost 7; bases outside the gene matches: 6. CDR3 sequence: CASSDTGGGEKLFF. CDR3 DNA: TGCGCCAGCAGCGACACAGGGGGTGGTGAAAAACTGTTTTTT.

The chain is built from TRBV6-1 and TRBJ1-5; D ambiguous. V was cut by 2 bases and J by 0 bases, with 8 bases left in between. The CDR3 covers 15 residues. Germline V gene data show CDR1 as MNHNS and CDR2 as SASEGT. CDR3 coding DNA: TGTGCCAGCAGTGAATTCGACGGTAGCAATCAGCCCCAGCATTTT. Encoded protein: CASSEFDGSNQPQHF.

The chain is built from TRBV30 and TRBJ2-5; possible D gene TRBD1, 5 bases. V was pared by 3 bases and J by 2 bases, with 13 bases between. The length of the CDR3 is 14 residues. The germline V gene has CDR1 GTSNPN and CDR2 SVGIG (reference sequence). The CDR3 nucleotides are TGTGCCTGGAGCCCTTTGGGGCATCAAGAGACCCAGTACTTC. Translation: CAWSPLGHQETQYF.

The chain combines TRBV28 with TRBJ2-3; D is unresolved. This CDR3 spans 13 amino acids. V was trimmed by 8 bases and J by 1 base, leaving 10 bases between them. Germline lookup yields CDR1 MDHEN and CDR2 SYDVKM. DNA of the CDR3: TGTGCCAGCCTGTTTTTAGGCACAGATACGCAGTATTTT. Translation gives CASLFLGTDTQYF.

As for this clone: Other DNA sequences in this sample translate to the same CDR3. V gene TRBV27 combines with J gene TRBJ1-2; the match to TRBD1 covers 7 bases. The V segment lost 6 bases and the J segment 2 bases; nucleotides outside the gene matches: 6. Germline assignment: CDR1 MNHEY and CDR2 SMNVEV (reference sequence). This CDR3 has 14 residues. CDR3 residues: CASSSRQGNYGYTF. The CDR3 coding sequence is TGTGCCAGCAGCTCGCGACAGGGAAACTATGGCTACACCTTC.

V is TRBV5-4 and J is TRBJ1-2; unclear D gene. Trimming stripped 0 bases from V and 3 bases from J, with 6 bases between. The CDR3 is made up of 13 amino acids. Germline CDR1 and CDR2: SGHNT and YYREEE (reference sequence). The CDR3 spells CASSLVADYGYTF. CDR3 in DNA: TGTGCCAGCAGCTTGGTTGCTGACTATGGCTACACCTTC.

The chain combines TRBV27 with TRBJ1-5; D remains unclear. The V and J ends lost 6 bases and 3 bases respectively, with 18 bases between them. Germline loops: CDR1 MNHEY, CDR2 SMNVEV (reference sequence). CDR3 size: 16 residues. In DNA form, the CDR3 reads TGTGCCAGCAGCTCCCTAGTGGGTAGCCACAATCAGCCCCAGCATTTT. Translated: CASSSLVGSHNQPQHF.

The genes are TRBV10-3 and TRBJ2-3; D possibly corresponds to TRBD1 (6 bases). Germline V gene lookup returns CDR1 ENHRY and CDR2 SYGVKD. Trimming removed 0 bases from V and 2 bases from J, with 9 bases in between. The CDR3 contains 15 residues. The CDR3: CAISESWTATDTQYF. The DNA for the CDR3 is TGTGCCATCAGTGAGTCTTGGACAGCCACAGATACGCAGTATTTT.

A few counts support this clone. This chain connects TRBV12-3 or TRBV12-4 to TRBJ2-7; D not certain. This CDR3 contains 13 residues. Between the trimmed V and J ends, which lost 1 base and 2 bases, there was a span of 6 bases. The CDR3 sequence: CASSLGGTYEQYF. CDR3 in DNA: TGTGCCAGCAGTTTAGGTGGGACCTACGAGCAGTACTTC.

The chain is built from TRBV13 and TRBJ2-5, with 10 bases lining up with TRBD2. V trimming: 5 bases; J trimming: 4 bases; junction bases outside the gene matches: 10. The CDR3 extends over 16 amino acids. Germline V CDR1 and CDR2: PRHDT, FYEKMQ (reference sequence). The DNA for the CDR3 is TGTGCCAGCAGCCCGTTTAGCGGGAGGTCCTTAGAGACCCAGTACTTC. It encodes CASSPFSGRSLETQYF.

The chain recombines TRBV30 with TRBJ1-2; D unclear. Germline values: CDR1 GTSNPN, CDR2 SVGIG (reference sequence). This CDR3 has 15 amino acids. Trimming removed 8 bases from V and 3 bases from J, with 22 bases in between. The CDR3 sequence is CARSLGKSYDYGYTF. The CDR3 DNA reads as TGTGCCCGATCCTTAGGCAAGTCATACGACTATGGCTACACCTTC. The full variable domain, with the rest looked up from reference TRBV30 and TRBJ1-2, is SQTIHQWPATLVQPVGSPLSLECTVEGTSNPNLYWYRQAAGRGLQLLFYSVGIGQISSEVPQNLSASRPQDRQFILSSKKLLLSDSGFYLCARSLGKSYDYGYTFGSGTRLTVV.

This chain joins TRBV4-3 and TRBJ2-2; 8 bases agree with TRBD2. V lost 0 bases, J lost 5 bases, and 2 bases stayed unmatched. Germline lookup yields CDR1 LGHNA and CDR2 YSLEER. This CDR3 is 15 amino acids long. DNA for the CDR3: TGCGCCAGCAGCCAAGACGCTAGCGGGACCGGGGAGCTGTTTTTT. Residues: CASSQDASGTGELFF.

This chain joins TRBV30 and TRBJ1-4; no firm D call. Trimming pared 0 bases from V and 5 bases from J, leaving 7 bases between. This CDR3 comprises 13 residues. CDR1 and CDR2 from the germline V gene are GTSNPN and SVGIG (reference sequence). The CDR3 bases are TGTGCCTGGAGTGTACAGAGAAATGAAAAACTGTTTTTT. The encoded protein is CAWSVQRNEKLFF.

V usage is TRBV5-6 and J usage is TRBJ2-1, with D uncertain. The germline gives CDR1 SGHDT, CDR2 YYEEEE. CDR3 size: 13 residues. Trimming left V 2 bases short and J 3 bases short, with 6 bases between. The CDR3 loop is CASSFRYYNEQFF. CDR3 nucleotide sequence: TGTGCCAGCAGCTTTCGGTACTACAATGAGCAGTTCTTC.

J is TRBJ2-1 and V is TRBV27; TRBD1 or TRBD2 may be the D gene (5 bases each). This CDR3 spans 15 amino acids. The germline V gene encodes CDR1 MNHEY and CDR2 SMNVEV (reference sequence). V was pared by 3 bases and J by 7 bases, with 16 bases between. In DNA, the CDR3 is TGTGCCAGCAGTTTTTGGGCAGGGCCGGGGAATGAGCAGTTCTTC. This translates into CASSFWAGPGNEQFF.

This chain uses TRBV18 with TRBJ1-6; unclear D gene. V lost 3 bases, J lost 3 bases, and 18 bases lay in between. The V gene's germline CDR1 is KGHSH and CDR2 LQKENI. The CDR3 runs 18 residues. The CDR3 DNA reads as TGTGCCAGCTCACCTACAGCTACAGCAAAACTCTATAATTCACCCCTCCACTTT. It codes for CASSPTATAKLYNSPLHF. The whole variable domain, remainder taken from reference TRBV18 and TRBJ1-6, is NAGVMQNPRHLVRRRGQEARLRCSPMKGHSHVYWYRQLPEEGLKFMVYLQKENIIDESGMPKERFSAEFPKEGPSILRIQQVVRGDSAAYFCASSPTATAKLYNSPLHFGNGTRLTVT.

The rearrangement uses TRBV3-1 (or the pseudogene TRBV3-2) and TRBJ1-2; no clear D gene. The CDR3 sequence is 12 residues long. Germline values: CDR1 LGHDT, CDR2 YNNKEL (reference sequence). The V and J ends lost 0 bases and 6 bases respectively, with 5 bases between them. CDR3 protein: CASSQDRHGYTF. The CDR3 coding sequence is TGTGCCAGCAGCCAAGATCGACATGGCTACACCTTC.

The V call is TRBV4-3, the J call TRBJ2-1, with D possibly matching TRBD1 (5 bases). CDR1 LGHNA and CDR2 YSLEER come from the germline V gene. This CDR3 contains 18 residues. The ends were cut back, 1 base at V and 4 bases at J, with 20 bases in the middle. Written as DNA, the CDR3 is TGCGCCAGCAGCCAAGCAAGGGGTACACCTGAACCGTACAATGAGCAGTTCTTC. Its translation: CASSQARGTPEPYNEQFF.